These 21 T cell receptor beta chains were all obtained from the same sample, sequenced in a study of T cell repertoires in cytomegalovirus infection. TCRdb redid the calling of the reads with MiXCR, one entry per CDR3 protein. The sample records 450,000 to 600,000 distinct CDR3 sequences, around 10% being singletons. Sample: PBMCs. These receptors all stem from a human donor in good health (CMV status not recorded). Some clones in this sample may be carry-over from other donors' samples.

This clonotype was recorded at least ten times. The CDR3 loop reads CASRTSEDTQYF. CDR3 nucleotides: TGTGCCAGCAGAACCTCAGAGGATACGCAGTATTTT. The V call is TRBV11-2, the J call TRBJ2-3; D is uncertain. V was clipped by 6 bases and J by 6 bases, with 10 bases between them. CDR1 and CDR2 from the germline V gene are SGHAT and FQNNGV. The CDR3 is 12 amino acids.

CDR3: CASSSTDSKHYEQYF. In DNA form, the CDR3 reads TGTGCCAGCAGTTCCACGGACAGTAAGCACTACGAGCAGTACTTC. The chain links TRBV6-6 to TRBJ2-7, with a tentative D call TRBD1 (6 bases). CDR1 and CDR2 from the germline V gene are MNHNY and SVGAGI (reference sequence). CDR3 size: 15 residues. Trimming took 4 bases from V and 3 from J, leaving 16 bases between them.

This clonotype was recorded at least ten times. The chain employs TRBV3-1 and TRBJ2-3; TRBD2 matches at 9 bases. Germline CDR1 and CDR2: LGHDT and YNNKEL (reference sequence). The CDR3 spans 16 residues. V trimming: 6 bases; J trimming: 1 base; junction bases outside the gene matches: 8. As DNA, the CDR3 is TGTGCCAGCAGTCCCAGAATAGCGGGGGGCACAGATACGCAGTATTTT. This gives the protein CASSPRIAGGTDTQYF.

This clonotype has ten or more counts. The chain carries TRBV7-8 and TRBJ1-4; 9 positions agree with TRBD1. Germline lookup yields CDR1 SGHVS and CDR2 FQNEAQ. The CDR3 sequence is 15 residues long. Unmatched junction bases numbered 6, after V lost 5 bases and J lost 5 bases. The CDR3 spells CASSLGTGRNEKLFF. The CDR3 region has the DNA TGTGCCAGCAGCCTGGGGACAGGGAGAAATGAAAAACTGTTTTTT.

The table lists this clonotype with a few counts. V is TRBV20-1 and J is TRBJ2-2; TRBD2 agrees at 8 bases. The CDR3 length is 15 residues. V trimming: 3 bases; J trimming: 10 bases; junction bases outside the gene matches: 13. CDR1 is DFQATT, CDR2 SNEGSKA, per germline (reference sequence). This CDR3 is CSAREYDSGTLELFF. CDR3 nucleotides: TGCAGTGCTAGGGAATACGATAGCGGGACTTTGGAGCTGTTTTTT.

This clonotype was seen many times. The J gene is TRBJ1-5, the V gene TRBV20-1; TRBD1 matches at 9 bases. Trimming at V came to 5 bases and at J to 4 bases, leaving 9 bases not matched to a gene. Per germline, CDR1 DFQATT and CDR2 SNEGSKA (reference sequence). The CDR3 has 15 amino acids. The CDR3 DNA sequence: TGCAGTGCTCGACGGACAGGGGATGGTAATCAGCCCCAGCATTTT. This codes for CSARRTGDGNQPQHF.

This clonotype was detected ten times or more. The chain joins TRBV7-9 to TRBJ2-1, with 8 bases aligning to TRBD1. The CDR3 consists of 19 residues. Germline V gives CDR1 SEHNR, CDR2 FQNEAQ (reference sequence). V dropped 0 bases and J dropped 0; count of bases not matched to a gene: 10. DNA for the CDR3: TGTGCCAGCAGCTTAGCGGCCTTGGGGGACAGGCCCTCCTACAATGAGCAGTTCTTC. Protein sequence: CASSLAALGDRPSYNEQFF.

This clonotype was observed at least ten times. The CDR3, as DNA: TGTGCCAGCAGCTTAGGTCATCGGGGGAATGGCTACACCTTC. It is translated as CASSLGHRGNGYTF. V and J are TRBV7-2 and TRBJ1-2, with a weak D call TRBD1 (5 bases). V dropped 1 base and J dropped 6 bases, with 12 bases sitting between them. This CDR3 has 14 residues. Germline V CDR1 and CDR2: SGHTA, FQGNSA.

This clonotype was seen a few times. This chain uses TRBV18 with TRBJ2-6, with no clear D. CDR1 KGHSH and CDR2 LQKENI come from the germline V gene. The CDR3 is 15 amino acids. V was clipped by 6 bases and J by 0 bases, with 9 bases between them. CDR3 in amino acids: CASSTQSSGANVLTF. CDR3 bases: TGTGCCAGCTCCACCCAGTCCTCTGGGGCCAACGTCCTGACTTTC. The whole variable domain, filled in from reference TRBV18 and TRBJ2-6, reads NAGVMQNPRHLVRRRGQEARLRCSPMKGHSHVYWYRQLPEEGLKFMVYLQKENIIDESGMPKERFSAEFPKEGPSILRIQQVVRGDSAAYFCASSTQSSGANVLTFGAGSRLTVL.

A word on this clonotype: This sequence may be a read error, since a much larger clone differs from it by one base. CDR3 coding DNA: TGTGCCATCTCCGGGGTAACCGCCTACGAGCAGTACTTC. Protein sequence: CAISGVTAYEQYF. V is TRBV10-3 and J is TRBJ2-7, with a weak D call TRBD2 (5 bases). V was shortened by 8 bases and J by 2 bases, with 13 bases between the two germline ends. Germline V gives CDR1 ENHRY, CDR2 SYGVKD. The CDR3 extends over 13 amino acids.

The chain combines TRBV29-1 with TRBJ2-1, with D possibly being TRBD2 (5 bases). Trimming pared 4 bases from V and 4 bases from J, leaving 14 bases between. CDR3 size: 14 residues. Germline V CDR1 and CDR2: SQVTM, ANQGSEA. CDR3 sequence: CSVVSHRGYNEQFF. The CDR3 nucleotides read TGCAGCGTTGTATCGCATCGGGGATACAATGAGCAGTTCTTC.

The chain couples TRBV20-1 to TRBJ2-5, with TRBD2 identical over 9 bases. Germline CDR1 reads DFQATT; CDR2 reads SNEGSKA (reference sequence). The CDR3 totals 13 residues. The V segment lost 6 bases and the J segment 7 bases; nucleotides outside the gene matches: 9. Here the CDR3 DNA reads TGCAGTGCCACCCGACTAGCGGTTGTGACCCAGTACTTC. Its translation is CSATRLAVVTQYF.

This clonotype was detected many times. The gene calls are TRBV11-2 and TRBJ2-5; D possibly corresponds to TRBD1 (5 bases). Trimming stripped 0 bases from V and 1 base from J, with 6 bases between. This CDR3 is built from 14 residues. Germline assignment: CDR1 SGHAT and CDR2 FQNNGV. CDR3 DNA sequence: TGTGCCAGCAGCTTAGAAAGGGGCCAAGAGACCCAGTACTTC. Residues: CASSLERGQETQYF. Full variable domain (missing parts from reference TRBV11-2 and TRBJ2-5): EAGVAQSPRYKIIEKRQSVAFWCNPISGHATLYWYQQILGQGPKLLIQFQNNGVVDDSQLPKDRFSAERLKGVDSTLKIQPAKLEDSAVYLCASSLERGQETQYFGPGTRLLVL.

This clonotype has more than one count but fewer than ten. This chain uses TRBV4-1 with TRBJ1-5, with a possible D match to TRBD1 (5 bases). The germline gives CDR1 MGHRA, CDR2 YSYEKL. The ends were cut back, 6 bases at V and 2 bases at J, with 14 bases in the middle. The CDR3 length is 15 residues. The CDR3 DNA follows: TGCGCCAGCAGTGGTTACGGGGACGGCAATCAGCCCCAGCATTTT. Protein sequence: CASSGYGDGNQPQHF.

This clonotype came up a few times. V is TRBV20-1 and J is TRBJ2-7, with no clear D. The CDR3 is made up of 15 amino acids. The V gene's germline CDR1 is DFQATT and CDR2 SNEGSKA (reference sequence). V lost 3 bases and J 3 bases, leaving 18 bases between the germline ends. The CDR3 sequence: CSASESPDTYYEQYF. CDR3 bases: TGCAGTGCTAGCGAAAGCCCTGACACGTACTACGAGCAGTACTTC.

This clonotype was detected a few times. CDR3 residues: CASSRRTGGRYEQYF. CDR3 DNA: TGTGCCAGCAGCCGTCGGACAGGGGGGAGGTACGAGCAGTACTTC. V and J are TRBV28 and TRBJ2-7, with 10 bases lining up with TRBD1. The J segment lost 4 bases and the V segment lost 6 bases, leaving 9 bases of the junction unmatched. This CDR3 spans 15 amino acids. Germline CDR1 MDHEN, CDR2 SYDVKM.

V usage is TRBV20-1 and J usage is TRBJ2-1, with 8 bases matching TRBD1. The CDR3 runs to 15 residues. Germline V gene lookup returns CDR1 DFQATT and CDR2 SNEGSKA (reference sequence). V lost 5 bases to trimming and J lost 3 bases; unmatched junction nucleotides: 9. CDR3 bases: TGCAGTGCTTCCGACCGACAGGGGCACTACAATGAGCAGTTCTTC. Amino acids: CSASDRQGHYNEQFF.

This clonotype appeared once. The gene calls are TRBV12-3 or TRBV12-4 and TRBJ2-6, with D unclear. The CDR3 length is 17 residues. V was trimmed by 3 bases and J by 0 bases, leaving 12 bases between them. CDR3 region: CASSFIQATSGANVLTF. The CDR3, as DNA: TGTGCCAGCAGTTTTATTCAGGCCACCTCTGGGGCCAACGTCCTGACTTTC.

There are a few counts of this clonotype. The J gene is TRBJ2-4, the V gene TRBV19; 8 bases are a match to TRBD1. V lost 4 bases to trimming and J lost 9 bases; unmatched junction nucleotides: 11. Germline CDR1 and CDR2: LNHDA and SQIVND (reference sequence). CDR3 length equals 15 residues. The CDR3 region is CASSSPRQGNGIQYF. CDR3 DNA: TGTGCCAGTAGTAGCCCCCGACAGGGGAATGGCATTCAGTACTTC.

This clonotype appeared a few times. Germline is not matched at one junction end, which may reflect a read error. CDR3 nucleotides: TGTTCCAGCAGCCGCGGACAGATTAATCAGCCCCAGCATTTT. Amino acid sequence: CSSSRGQINQPQHF. The chain couples TRBV6-5 to TRBJ1-5; weak D call: TRBD1 (6 bases). The CDR3 totals 14 residues. The germline V gene has CDR1 MNHEY and CDR2 SVGAGI.

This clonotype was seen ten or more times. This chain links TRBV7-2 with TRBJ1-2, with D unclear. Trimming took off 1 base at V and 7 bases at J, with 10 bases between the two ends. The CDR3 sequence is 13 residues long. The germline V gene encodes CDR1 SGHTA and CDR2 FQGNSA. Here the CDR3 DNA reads TGTGCCAGCAGCTTAGAAACATCTTCTGGCTACACCTTC. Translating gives CASSLETSSGYTF.